This paragraph reports one T cell receptor beta chain. As yet, its antigen is unknown. TCRdb ran MiXCR on the reads and lists one entry per CDR3 protein. Among more than 350,000 distinct CDR3 sequences, roughly 30% were seen once, and the ten largest hold approximately 15%. The data belong to a study of T cell repertoires in cytomegalovirus infection. Study-wide points: CMV-specific HLA-C-restricted TCR beta clonotypes dominated the ex vivo response.

Trimming took 3 bases from V and 7 from J, leaving 15 bases between them. The CDR3 has 14 residues. The sequence was obtained from a human donor in good health (CMV status not recorded). Some clones in this sample may be carry-over from other donors' samples. The chain carries TRBV12-3 or TRBV12-4 and TRBJ1-2, with D tentatively TRBD1 (6 bases). Sequencing was carried out using PBMCs. The DNA for the CDR3 is TGTGCCAGCAGTTTTGTTCCGGGGGCGGGTGGCTACACCTTC. This translates into CASSFVPGAGGYTF.